This passage covers 25 T cell receptor beta chains from one sample sequenced in a study of blood T cell repertoires in COVID-19. Profiling relied on immunoSEQ multiplex PCR, and the TCRdb table lists in-frame clones only, not all of them. The sample lists around 340,000 clones, around four fifths seen once, with roughly 3% in the top ten. Sequenced input: peripheral blood. These receptor sequences come from a man aged 25 to 45 with active or convalescent COVID-19.

The CDR3 region is CSVAEGGSSPLHF. In DNA form, the CDR3 reads TGCAGCGTGGCCGAGGGGGGGAGTTCACCCCTCCACTTT. This sequence joins TRBV29-1 and TRBJ1-6; TRBD1 is a possible D gene (6 bases). The CDR3 extends over 13 amino acids. The germline V and J ends were trimmed by 6 bases and 9 bases, with 15 bases remaining between them. Germline CDR1 and CDR2: SQVTM and ANQGSEA.

This chain joins TRBV10-2 and TRBJ2-1, with 10 bases identical to TRBD2. The V gene's germline CDR1 is WSHSY and CDR2 SAAADI. V was pared by 6 bases and J by 9 bases, with 8 bases of the junction left unmatched. The CDR3 consists of 14 residues. CDR3: CASRLAGARGEQFF. The CDR3 bases are TGCGCCAGCAGGCTAGCGGGGGCGCGGGGTGAGCAGTTCTTC.

V gene TRBV28 combines with J gene TRBJ1-2; tentative D call: TRBD1 (5 bases). CDR1 MDHEN and CDR2 SYDVKM come from the germline V gene. The CDR3 consists of 11 residues. The CDR3 loop reads CASEAGNGYTF. Written as DNA, the CDR3 is TGTGCGAGCGAAGCAGGGAACGGCTACACCTTC.

V gene TRBV10-3 combines with J gene TRBJ2-6, with D hard to call. CDR3 length: 18 residues. The V end was cut by 0 bases, the J end by 2 bases, with 14 bases between. The germline V gene encodes CDR1 ENHRY and CDR2 SYGVKD. The CDR3 here is CAISESEVDLTGANVLTF. As DNA, the CDR3 is TGTGCCATCAGTGAGTCTGAGGTAGATTTAACTGGGGCCAACGTCCTGACTTTC.

The rearrangement links TRBV10-3 to TRBJ2-3; tentatively, D is TRBD2 (5 bases). This CDR3 is built from 13 residues. V was clipped by 6 bases and J by 0 bases, with 7 bases between them. CDR1 and CDR2 (germline): ENHRY, SYGVKD. The CDR3 loop reads CAIRERSTDTQYF. Here the CDR3 DNA reads TGTGCCATCAGAGAGCGGAGCACAGATACGCAGTATTTT.

The rearrangement uses TRBV7-9 and TRBJ2-5; a weak D match, TRBD1 (5 bases). Per germline, CDR1 SEHNR and CDR2 FQNEAQ (reference sequence). V was clipped by 5 bases and J by 10 bases, with 11 bases between them. The CDR3 extends over 11 amino acids. CDR3 sequence (DNA): TGTGCCAGCAGCGGGGCCGCGGACCAGTACTTC. Its protein product is CASSGAADQYF.

The chain employs TRBV10-3 and TRBJ1-1, with 9 bases identical to TRBD1. This CDR3 is 15 amino acids long. Trimming cost V 3 bases and J 5 bases; bases outside gene matches: 7. CDR1 and CDR2 from the germline V gene are ENHRY and SYGVKD. Here the CDR3 DNA reads TGTGCCATCAGTGATAAGGGACAGGGACGTACTGAAGCTTTCTTT. It translates to CAISDKGQGRTEAFF.

V and J are TRBV30 and TRBJ2-5, with 9 nucleotides matching TRBD2. Trimming at V came to 7 bases and at J to 5 bases, leaving 8 bases not matched to a gene. The CDR3 totals 13 residues. CDR1 is GTSNPN, CDR2 SVGIG, per germline (reference sequence). CDR3 region: CASQVGLAETQYF. CDR3 nucleotide sequence: TGTGCCTCCCAGGTCGGACTAGCGGAGACCCAGTACTTC.

This clone showed up just once. This sequence joins TRBV12-3 or TRBV12-4 and TRBJ2-2; weak D call: TRBD2 (6 bases). Trimming shortened V by 6 bases and J by 8 bases, and 7 bases separated the two germline ends. This CDR3 is built from 11 residues. The CDR3 sequence is CASRGGGELFF. CDR3 nucleotide sequence: TGTGCCAGCAGGGGGGGAGGGGAGCTGTTTTTT.

J is TRBJ1-4 and V is TRBV19, with D uncertain. Trimming cost V 1 base and J 0 bases, with 21 bases left between them. From germline, CDR1 is LNHDA and CDR2 SQIVND (reference sequence). The CDR3 runs 20 residues. The CDR3 loop is CASSIVQVRRRLATNEKLFF. Written as DNA, the CDR3 is TGTGCCAGTAGTATAGTTCAGGTCCGCCGGCGTCTCGCAACTAATGAAAAACTGTTTTTT.

This clone was seen only a few times. This chain links TRBV30 with TRBJ2-2, with 9 positions matching TRBD1. Germline values: CDR1 GTSNPN, CDR2 SVGIG (reference sequence). Trimming removed 2 bases from V and 7 bases from J; junction bases left unmatched: 11. CDR3 length: 16 amino acids. CDR3 coding DNA: TGTGCCTGGAGTACCGGGACAGGGATACGGAGCGGGGAGCTGTTTTTT. As protein: CAWSTGTGIRSGELFF.

The chain employs TRBV24-1 and TRBJ2-1, with D hard to call. Germline assignment: CDR1 KGHDR and CDR2 SFDVKD. V lost 6 bases and J 7 bases, leaving 12 bases between the germline ends. The CDR3 is 13 amino acids. The CDR3 DNA is TGTGCCACCAGTTATGTGCAAACTAATGAGCAGTTCTTC. It codes for CATSYVQTNEQFF.

This sequence joins TRBV30 and TRBJ2-7, with 11 bases matching TRBD2. V lost 5 bases and J lost 5; bases outside the gene matches: 11. This CDR3 spans 15 amino acids. Germline CDR1 and CDR2: GTSNPN and SVGIG (reference sequence). The CDR3 sequence: CAWDRLAGWMNEQYF. CDR3 nucleotide sequence: TGTGCCTGGGACCGACTAGCGGGGTGGATGAACGAGCAGTACTTC.

The chain recombines TRBV7-2 with TRBJ1-2, with D perhaps TRBD1 (6 bases). The ends were cut back, 1 base at V and 2 bases at J, with 11 bases in the middle. The CDR3 consists of 15 residues. CDR1 and CDR2 from the germline V gene are SGHTA and FQGNSA. CDR3 DNA: TGTGCCAGCAGCTTAGAAGGGGGGGTAAACTATGGCTACACCTTC. Its protein product is CASSLEGGVNYGYTF.

This rearrangement joins TRBV6-5 to TRBJ2-7; 7 positions agree with TRBD2. Per germline, CDR1 MNHEY and CDR2 SVGAGI. The ends lost 0 bases at V and 4 bases at J; junction bases unmatched: 9. This CDR3 has 16 amino acids. Here the CDR3 reads CASSYSVSGGRYEQYF. CDR3 nucleotides: TGTGCCAGCAGTTACTCGGTCTCGGGGGGAAGGTACGAGCAGTACTTC.

This clone appeared a single time. The chain combines TRBV18 with TRBJ2-3, with D perhaps being TRBD1 or TRBD2 (5 bases each). The CDR3 is 12 residues long. Germline V gene sequence: CDR1 KGHSH, CDR2 LQKENI. Trimming shortened V by 8 bases and J by 4 bases, and 10 bases separated the two germline ends. CDR3 nucleotide sequence: TGTGCCAGCACACAGGAGGCAGATACGCAGTATTTT. This gives the protein CASTQEADTQYF.

The V gene is TRBV19, the J gene TRBJ1-2, with D uncertain. This CDR3 has 15 residues. V lost 5 bases, J lost 7 bases, and 20 bases lay in between. The germline V gene has CDR1 LNHDA and CDR2 SQIVND (reference sequence). The CDR3 DNA sequence: TGTGCCAGTAGTCCCTCGGCAGGTAGAGCAGGTGGCTACACCTTC. As protein: CASSPSAGRAGGYTF.

This sequence joins TRBV3-1 (or the pseudogene TRBV3-2) and TRBJ2-6; 7 bases align to TRBD1. The CDR3 has 17 residues. Losses at the gene ends were 4 bases for V and 4 bases for J; bases not matched to a gene: 10. Germline-derived CDR1 and CDR2 are LGHDT and YNNKEL (reference sequence). The CDR3 bases are TGTGCCAGCAGCCTCGGGACAGCTTTTACGGGGGCCAACGTCCTGACTTTC. Translation gives CASSLGTAFTGANVLTF.

This clone was seen just once. J is TRBJ2-5 and V is TRBV11-3; maybe TRBD2 (6 bases). This CDR3 spans 15 amino acids. V lost 0 bases and J 4 bases, leaving 12 bases between the germline ends. Germline CDR1 is SGHNT and CDR2 is YENEEA. The CDR3 is CASSLDPQGGETQYF. In DNA form, the CDR3 reads TGTGCCAGCAGCTTAGATCCCCAGGGAGGAGAGACCCAGTACTTC.

Points on this clone: Additional DNA sequences in this sample encode the identical CDR3. The chain recombines TRBV2 with TRBJ2-1; 11 bases are a match to TRBD2. Looked up from germline, CDR1 is SNHLY and CDR2 is FYNNEI. V lost 4 bases and J lost 7; bases outside the gene matches: 3. The CDR3 contains 14 residues. CDR3 sequence: CASSGLAGGNEQFF. Written as DNA, the CDR3 is TGTGCCAGCAGTGGGCTAGCGGGAGGAAATGAGCAGTTCTTC.

This sequence joins TRBV15 and TRBJ1-6, with D possibly matching TRBD1 (6 bases). The ends were cut back, 0 bases at V and 8 bases at J, with 29 bases in the middle. CDR1 LNHNV and CDR2 YYDKDF come from the germline V gene (reference sequence). The CDR3 is 21 amino acids. The CDR3 here is CATSRDSSVLGAPGDDSPLHF. CDR3 DNA: TGTGCCACCAGCAGAGATTCCTCCGTATTGGGGGCTCCTGGGGACGATTCACCCCTCCACTTT.

CDR3: CATSDRTGSNQPQHF. DNA for the CDR3: TGTGCCACCAGTGATCGGACAGGGTCCAATCAGCCCCAGCATTTT. The genes are TRBV24-1 and TRBJ1-5, with TRBD1 matching over 8 bases. This CDR3 spans 15 amino acids. CDR1 is KGHDR and CDR2 is SFDVKD in the germline V gene. V shed 3 bases and J 3 bases; nucleotides not matched to a gene: 3.

This sequence joins TRBV6-5 and TRBJ2-2; D gene uncertain. Per germline, CDR1 MNHEY and CDR2 SVGAGI. V was pared by 6 bases and J by 3 bases, with 11 bases between. The CDR3 is made up of 14 amino acids. The CDR3: CASSRGQHTGELFF. As DNA, the CDR3 is TGTGCCAGCAGCCGTGGGCAACACACCGGGGAGCTGTTTTTT.

A few counts support this clone. This chain links TRBV2 with TRBJ2-7; TRBD2 might be the D (6 bases). Germline V gene sequence: CDR1 SNHLY, CDR2 FYNNEI. Trimming pared 4 bases from V and 2 bases from J, leaving 9 bases between. This CDR3 comprises 13 residues. CDR3 sequence (DNA): TGTGCCAGCAGTGGCGGGGAAGCCTACGAGCAGTACTTC. It yields the protein CASSGGEAYEQYF.

In this sample, this clone turned up a few times. The genes are TRBV24-1 and TRBJ1-2; perhaps TRBD1 as D (5 bases). Germline V gene lookup returns CDR1 KGHDR and CDR2 SFDVKD. The V end lost 4 bases, the J end lost 8 bases, and 13 bases lay between the germline ends. The CDR3 is made up of 13 amino acids. This CDR3 reads CATSDAGIQGYTF. The CDR3, as DNA: TGTGCCACCAGTGACGCAGGGATCCAGGGCTACACCTTC.